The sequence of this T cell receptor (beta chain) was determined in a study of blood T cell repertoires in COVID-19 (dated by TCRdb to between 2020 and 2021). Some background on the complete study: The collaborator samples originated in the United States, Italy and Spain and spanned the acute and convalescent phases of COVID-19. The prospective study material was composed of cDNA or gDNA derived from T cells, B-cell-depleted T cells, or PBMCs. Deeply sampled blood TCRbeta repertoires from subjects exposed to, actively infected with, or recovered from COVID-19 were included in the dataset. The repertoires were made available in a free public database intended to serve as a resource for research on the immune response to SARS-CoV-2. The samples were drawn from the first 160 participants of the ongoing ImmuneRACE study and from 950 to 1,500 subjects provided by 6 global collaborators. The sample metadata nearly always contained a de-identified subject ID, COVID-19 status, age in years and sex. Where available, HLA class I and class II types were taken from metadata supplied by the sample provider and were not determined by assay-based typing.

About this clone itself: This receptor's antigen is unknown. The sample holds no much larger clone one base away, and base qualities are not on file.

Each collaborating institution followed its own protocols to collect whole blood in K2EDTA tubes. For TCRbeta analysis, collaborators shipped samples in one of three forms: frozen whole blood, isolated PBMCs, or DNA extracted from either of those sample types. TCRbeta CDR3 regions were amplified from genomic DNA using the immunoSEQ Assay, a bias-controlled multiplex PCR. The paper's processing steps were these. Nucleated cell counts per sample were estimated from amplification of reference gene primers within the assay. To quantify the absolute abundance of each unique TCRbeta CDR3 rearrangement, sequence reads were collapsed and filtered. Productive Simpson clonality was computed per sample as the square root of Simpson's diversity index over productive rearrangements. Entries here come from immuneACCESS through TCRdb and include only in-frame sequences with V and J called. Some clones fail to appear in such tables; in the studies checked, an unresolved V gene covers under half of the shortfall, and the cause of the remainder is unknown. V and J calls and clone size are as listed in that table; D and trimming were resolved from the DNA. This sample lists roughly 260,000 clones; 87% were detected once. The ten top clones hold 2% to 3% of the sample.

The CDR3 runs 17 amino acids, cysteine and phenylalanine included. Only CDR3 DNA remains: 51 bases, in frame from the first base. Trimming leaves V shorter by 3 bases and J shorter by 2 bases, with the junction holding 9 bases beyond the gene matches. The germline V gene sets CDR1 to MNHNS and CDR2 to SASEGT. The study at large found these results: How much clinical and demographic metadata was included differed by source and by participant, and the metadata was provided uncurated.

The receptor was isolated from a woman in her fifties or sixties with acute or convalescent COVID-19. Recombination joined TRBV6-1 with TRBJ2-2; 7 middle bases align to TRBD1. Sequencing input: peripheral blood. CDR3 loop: CASSEDPGTVNTGELFF. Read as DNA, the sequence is TGTGCCAGCAGTGAGGACCCCGGGACAGTAAACACCGGGGAGCTGTTTTTT.